This T cell receptor beta chain was captured by sequencing in a study of tumor-infiltrating lymphocytes in primary liver carcinoma. Co-extraction of both nucleic acids (RNA and DNA) used about 17-31 mg of unsorted bulk tissue. Treatment-naive at the time, the patients had chronic HBV infection. The CDR3 is made up of 15 amino acids. Germline CDR1 and CDR2: SGHKS and YYEKEE (reference sequence). The template, 500 ng total RNA, yielded TCR beta cDNA made with a constant-region primer. Investigators got TCR beta libraries out of three nested multiplex PCR rounds, done with slightly modified ARM-PCR. Investigators reported that the first two PCR rounds, at roughly 10 cycles each, used TRBV1-TRBV30 forward primers with a C-beta reverse primer. One entry per CDR3 protein results from TCRdb running MiXCR on the multiplex PCR reads. The sample has some 180,000 distinct CDR3 sequences, around four fifths seen once; the top ten hold around 18%.

Worth noting for this clonotype: One junction end does not reproduce the germline sequence, and a read error may be involved.

The sequence was collected from a man aged 35-49 years with primary liver carcinoma and hepatitis B virus infection. This chain uses TRBV5-5 with TRBJ2-3; TRBD2 matches at 7 bases. Sequenced sample: tumor tissue from primary liver carcinoma. The CDR3 sequence is CASILGSSGTDTHYF. The CDR3 DNA reads as TGTGCCAGCATCCTGGGGTCTAGCGGCACAGATACGCATTATTTT.